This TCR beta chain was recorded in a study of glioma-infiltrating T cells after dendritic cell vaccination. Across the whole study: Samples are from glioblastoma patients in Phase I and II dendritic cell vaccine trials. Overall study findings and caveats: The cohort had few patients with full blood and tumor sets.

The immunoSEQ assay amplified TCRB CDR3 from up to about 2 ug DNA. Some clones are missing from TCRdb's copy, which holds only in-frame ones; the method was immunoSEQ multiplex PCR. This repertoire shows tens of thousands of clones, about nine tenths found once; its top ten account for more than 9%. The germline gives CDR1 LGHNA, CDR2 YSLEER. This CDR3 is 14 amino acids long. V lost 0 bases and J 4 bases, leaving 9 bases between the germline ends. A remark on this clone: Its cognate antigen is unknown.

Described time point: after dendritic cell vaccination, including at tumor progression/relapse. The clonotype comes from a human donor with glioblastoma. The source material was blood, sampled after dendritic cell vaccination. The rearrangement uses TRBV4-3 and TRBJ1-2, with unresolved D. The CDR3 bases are TGCGCCAGCAGCCAAGACAGGTACCTCTATGGCTACACCTTC. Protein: CASSQDRYLYGYTF.